Presented here are 26 T cell receptor beta chains from one specimen sequenced in a study of Tregs in tolerant kidney transplant recipients. Method: immunoSEQ multiplex PCR; TCRdb's copy keeps in-frame clones and lacks some. The sample data list a few thousand clones. Related graft donors supplied nonmyeloablative bone marrow transplants, and mixed chimerism was transient. The input for sequencing was CD8+ T cells from blood (PBMCs), taken 6 months after the transplant. Receptors were obtained from a human patient who received a combined kidney and bone marrow transplant. Some T cells may be the graft donor's.

This clone is classed as medium-sized by frequency. The CDR3 end is not reached by the read, which stops 3 residues before it; the germline J gene fills it in. The chain links TRBV20-1 to TRBJ2-1; the D gene is possibly TRBD2 (5 bases). The V gene's germline CDR1 is DFQATT and CDR2 SNEGSKA (reference sequence). V was trimmed by 6 bases and J by 8 bases, leaving 17 bases between them. This CDR3 is built from 13 residues. The CDR3 spells CSALPDSADEQFF. Partial CDR3 DNA: TGCAGTGCCCTGCCGGACTCGGCGGATGAG.

About this clone: The read gets to within 3 residues of the CDR3 end, and the germline J gene fills in the rest. This chain links TRBV2 with TRBJ2-3, with D perhaps matching TRBD2 (5 bases). The CDR3 is 13 amino acids. V was shortened by 6 bases and J by 1 base, with 8 bases between the two germline ends. Per germline, CDR1 SNHLY and CDR2 FYNNEI. The covered CDR3 bases are TGTGCCAGCAGGGATAGCGGCACAGATACG. Translation gives CASRDSGTDT. From start to end, the CDR3 is CASRDSGTDTQYF.

Turning to this clone: The DNA ends 3 residues before the CDR3 does, and the rest of the CDR3 is filled in from the germline J gene. The chain is built from TRBV11-2 and TRBJ2-1; TRBD1 aligns across 10 bases. CDR3 length: 12 residues. The germline V gene has CDR1 SGHAT and CDR2 FQNNGV. V lost 6 bases and J lost 9; bases outside the gene matches: 2. The CDR3 loop reads CASRTGGIEQFF. The sequenced part of the CDR3 DNA is TGTGCCAGCAGGACAGGGGGCATTGAG.

In regard to this clone: Read sequence stops 3 residues before the CDR3 end, and the germline J gene provides the missing end. This sequence joins TRBV7-9 and TRBJ2-7; D is perhaps TRBD1 (6 bases). The V gene's germline CDR1 is SEHNR and CDR2 FQNEAQ (reference sequence). The CDR3 extends over 11 amino acids. With 11 bases removed from V and 2 bases from J, the gap between germline ends came to 10 bases. The CDR3 is CASGDTYEQYF. CDR3 DNA (partial): TGTGCCTCAGGGGACACCTACGAG.

On this clone itself: The observed sequence ends 3 residues before the CDR3 terminus, with the missing tail filled in from the germline J gene. The chain carries TRBV28 and TRBJ2-7; 12 nucleotides agree with TRBD2. The germline V gene has CDR1 MDHEN and CDR2 SYDVKM. The junction had 4 bases not matched to a gene; V was cut back by 6 bases and J by 1 base. This CDR3 region has 15 residues. CDR3 sequence reads: CASRQTSGRSYEQYF. CDR3 DNA (partial): TGTGCCAGCAGACAAACTAGCGGGAGGTCCTACGAG. The complete variable domain, with remaining parts taken from reference TRBV28 and TRBJ2-7, reads DVKVTQSSRYLVKRTGEKVFLECVQDMDHENMFWYRQDPGLGLRLIYFSYDVKMKEKGDIPEGYSVSREKKERFSLILESASTNQTSMYLCASRQTSGRSYEQYFGPGTRLTVT.

Worth noting for this clone: The read falls 3 residues short of the CDR3 end, and the missing part is taken from the germline J gene. The genes are TRBV29-1 and TRBJ2-7; 7 bases line up with TRBD1. CDR3 length equals 13 residues. The J segment lost 1 base and the V segment lost 8 bases, leaving 8 bases of the junction unmatched. CDR1 and CDR2 from the germline V gene are SQVTM and ANQGSEA. The CDR3 sequence: CSFTGQLSYEQYF. CDR3 DNA, as far as it was read: TGCAGCTTCACGGGACAGCTTTCCTACGAG.

A note on this clone: The read ends 3 residues early relative to the CDR3; the germline J gene fills the gap. The chain is built from TRBV6-1 and TRBJ1-5; TRBD1 matches at 8 bases. The germline CDR1 and CDR2 sequences are MNHNS and SASEGT. The CDR3 is made up of 15 amino acids. Trimming cost V 3 bases and J 6 bases; bases outside gene matches: 7. The DNA read from the CDR3 is TGTGCCAGCAGTGATATATCAGGGGGCCGTCAGCCC. Translation gives CASSDISGGRQP. The CDR3 reads in full as CASSDISGGRQPQHF.

CDR3 DNA (partial): TGTGCCAGCAGCGGGACTAGTAATGAG. Its translation is CASSGTSNE. The whole CDR3 protein is CASSGTSNEQFF. The rearrangement uses TRBV5-5 and TRBJ2-1, with 8 positions matching TRBD2. The sequence runs out 3 residues before the end of the CDR3; the remainder is reconstructed from the germline J gene. V was clipped by 4 bases and J by 7 bases; unmatched bases: 1. CDR1 and CDR2 from the germline V gene are SGHKS and YYEKEE (reference sequence). There are 12 residues in the CDR3.

A word on this clone: With the read ending 3 residues before the CDR3 end, the germline J gene is used to fill in that end. The V gene is TRBV20-1, the J gene TRBJ1-5; possibly TRBD1 for D (5 bases). The CDR3 sequence is 16 residues long. Trimming removed 6 bases from V and 3 bases from J, with 21 bases in between. CDR1 and CDR2 from the germline V gene are DFQATT and SNEGSKA (reference sequence). The CDR3 loop is CSASWGDPLDNQPQHF. CDR3 bases read: TGCAGTGCCTCTTGGGGGGACCCCCTAGACAATCAGCCC.

This clone is called medium-sized based on its frequency. The read ends 3 residues early relative to the CDR3; the germline J gene fills the gap. The chain combines TRBV19 with TRBJ1-5; D is uncertain. The CDR3 length is 15 residues. From germline, CDR1 is LNHDA and CDR2 SQIVND (reference sequence). Deletions cut 5 bases from V and 4 bases from J, with 15 bases between. The DNA read from the CDR3 is TGTGCCAGTAGTGAGAGGACTTTCTCGAATCAGCCC. Residues: CASSERTFSNQP. The whole CDR3 sequence is CASSERTFSNQPQHF.

Of note for this clone: The read ends 3 residues shy of where the CDR3 ends; the end is completed using the germline J gene. This sequence joins TRBV14 and TRBJ2-7; possible D gene TRBD2, 6 bases. The CDR3 has 14 amino acids. Trimming pared 3 bases from V and 0 bases from J, leaving 9 bases between. CDR1 SGHDN and CDR2 FVKESK come from the germline V gene. CDR3 protein: CASSHFGGSYEQYF. The CDR3 DNA, read in part, is TGTGCCAGCAGCCACTTCGGGGGCTCCTACGAG. Filled out from reference TRBV14 and TRBJ2-7, the complete variable domain reads EAGVTQFPSHSVIEKGQTVTLRCDPISGHDNLYWYRRVMGKEIKFLLHFVKESKQDESGMPNNRFLAERTGGTYSTLKVQPAELEDSGVYFCASSHFGGSYEQYFGPGTRLTVT.

In regard to this clone: The DNA ends 3 residues before the CDR3 does, and the rest of the CDR3 is filled in from the germline J gene. The chain combines TRBV30 with TRBJ1-1; D gene unclear. Germline values: CDR1 GTSNPN, CDR2 SVGIG (reference sequence). This CDR3 comprises 11 residues. This CDR3 reads CAWSVQQEAFF. The part of the CDR3 DNA that was read is TGTGCCTGGAGTGTACAGCAAGAA.

Note on this clone: The CDR3 end lies 3 residues beyond the end of the read and is filled in from the germline J gene. The genes are TRBV28 and TRBJ2-5; 7 bases fit TRBD1. CDR3 length equals 12 residues. Germline values: CDR1 MDHEN, CDR2 SYDVKM. J gave up 0 bases and V 11 bases, and 3 bases lay outside the gene matches. The CDR3 spells CAGGQNQETQYF. The CDR3 bases that were read are TGTGCCGGGGGACAGAACCAAGAGACC.

Concerning this clone: The CDR3 end lies 3 residues beyond the end of the read and is filled in from the germline J gene. The chain combines TRBV7-6 with TRBJ2-1, with 9 bases lining up with TRBD2. Germline lookup yields CDR1 SGHVS and CDR2 FNYEAQ. The CDR3 totals 17 residues. V shed 1 base and J 4 bases; nucleotides not matched to a gene: 8. The CDR3 DNA, read in part, is TGTGCCAGCAGCTTAGAGAAGAATAGCGGGAGTTACAATGAG. The encoded protein is CASSLEKNSGSYNE. The complete CDR3 reads CASSLEKNSGSYNEQFF. Filled out from reference TRBV7-6 and TRBJ2-1, the complete variable domain reads GAGVSQSPRYKVTKRGQDVALRCDPISGHVSLYWYRQALGQGPEFLTYFNYEAQQDKSGLPNDRFSAERPEGSISTLTIQRTEQRDSAMYRCASSLEKNSGSYNEQFFGPGTRLTVL.

A word on this clone: The CDR3 end is not reached by the read, which stops 3 residues before it; the germline J gene fills it in. This chain connects TRBV11-2 to TRBJ1-5; weak D call: TRBD1 (5 bases). V lost 0 bases, J lost 7 bases, and 13 bases lay in between. The CDR3 covers 15 residues. CDR1 SGHAT and CDR2 FQNNGV come from the germline V gene. This CDR3 is CASSLDRRDYQPQHF. The sequenced part of the CDR3 DNA is TGTGCCAGCAGCTTAGATCGCAGGGACTACCAGCCC.

Concerning this clone itself: The read comes to an end 3 residues before the CDR3 does, leaving the germline J gene to fill in the end. The chain joins TRBV7-3 to TRBJ2-3, with D possibly matching TRBD2 (6 bases). This CDR3 has 14 residues. Trimming stripped 1 base from V and 6 bases from J, with 11 bases between. Germline V gene data show CDR1 as SGHTA and CDR2 as FQGTGA. Incomplete CDR3 DNA: TGTGCCAGCAGCTTAATAGGCGGGGTGGATACG. Translating gives CASSLIGGVDT. The full-length CDR3 reads as CASSLIGGVDTQYF. The full variable domain, completed using reference TRBV7-3 and TRBJ2-3, is GAGVSQTPSNKVTEKGKYVELRCDPISGHTALYWYRQSLGQGPEFLIYFQGTGAADDSGLPNDRFFAVRPEGSVSTLKIQRTERGDSAVYLCASSLIGGVDTQYFGPGTRLTVL.

This CDR3 is CASSGKTVLNTEAFF. The DNA read from the CDR3 is TGTGCCAGCAGTGGTAAGACAGTCTTGAACACTGAA. The V gene is TRBV28, the J gene TRBJ1-1, with a weak D call TRBD1 (5 bases). The read terminates 3 residues ahead of where the CDR3 ends, so the germline J gene completes it. The V and J ends lost 5 bases and 0 bases respectively, with 13 bases between them. CDR1 and CDR2 (germline): MDHEN, SYDVKM. This CDR3 contains 15 residues.

Concerning this clone itself: The read is 3 residues too short to cover the CDR3 end, so that end is filled in from the germline J gene. This sequence joins TRBV2 and TRBJ2-5, with 14 positions matching TRBD2. There are 16 residues in the CDR3. CDR1 and CDR2 (germline): SNHLY, FYNNEI. The trim removed 3 bases at V and 2 bases at J, leaving 2 bases unmatched. Partial CDR3 DNA: TGTGCCAGCAGTGATAGGACTAGCGGGAGGCAAGAGACC. This codes for CASSDRTSGRQET. The entire CDR3 is CASSDRTSGRQETQYF.

As regards this clone: The read is 3 residues too short to cover the CDR3 end, so that end is filled in from the germline J gene. V gene TRBV20-1 combines with J gene TRBJ2-1, with a possible D match to TRBD2 (6 bases). Trimming shortened V by 0 bases and J by 4 bases, and 10 bases separated the two germline ends. Germline lookup yields CDR1 DFQATT and CDR2 SNEGSKA (reference sequence). This CDR3 contains 14 residues. The CDR3 DNA, read in part, is TGCAGTGCTAGAGAGAGTAGCGGATACAATGAG. Its protein product is CSARESSGYNE. The whole CDR3 reads CSARESSGYNEQFF.

Turning to this clone: The read comes to an end 3 residues before the CDR3 does, leaving the germline J gene to fill in the end. The rearrangement uses TRBV30 and TRBJ1-2; a weak D match, TRBD1 (6 bases). CDR1 and CDR2 from the germline V gene are GTSNPN and SVGIG (reference sequence). V lost 2 bases and J lost 3, with 16 bases in between. The CDR3 is 15 residues long. The sequenced CDR3 bases are TGTGCCTGGAGTTTAGCCTCACAGGGAGACTATGGC. It specifies CAWSLASQGDYG. The full CDR3 reads CAWSLASQGDYGYTF.

In the case of this clone: The missing CDR3 end, 3 residues past where the read stops, is filled in from the germline J gene. The chain links TRBV20-1 to TRBJ1-1; the D gene is possibly TRBD1 (5 bases). There are 16 residues in the CDR3. V shed 2 bases and J shed 5 bases, with 21 bases lying between them. CDR1 is DFQATT and CDR2 is SNEGSKA in the germline V gene (reference sequence). The CDR3 DNA, read in part, is TGCAGTGCTAGATTCGTTGGGGGGGGATTTGGAACTGAA. This translates into CSARFVGGGFGTE. The whole CDR3 sequence is CSARFVGGGFGTEAFF.

Comments on this clone: The missing CDR3 end, 3 residues past where the read stops, is filled in from the germline J gene. This chain links TRBV9 with TRBJ1-6; D not resolved. V was pared by 0 bases and J by 3 bases, with 10 bases between. Germline CDR1 and CDR2: SGDLS and YYNGEE. This CDR3 has 16 residues. CDR3 DNA, as far as it was read: TGTGCCAGCAGCGTAGACCGTGACAACTATAATTCACCC. Protein product: CASSVDRDNYNSP. The full-length CDR3 reads as CASSVDRDNYNSPLHF.

In the case of this clone: The read falls 3 residues short of the CDR3 end, and the missing part is taken from the germline J gene. The chain carries TRBV5-1 and TRBJ2-1, with 12 bases fitting TRBD1. V shed 8 bases and J 8 bases; nucleotides not matched to a gene: 5. CDR3 length: 13 amino acids. Looked up from germline, CDR1 is SGHRS and CDR2 is YFSETQ. The CDR3 DNA, read in part, is TGCGCCAGTAGAGGGACAGGGGGCGATGAG. Residues: CASRGTGGDE. The complete CDR3 reads CASRGTGGDEQFF.

A remark on this clone: The junction differs from germline at one of its ends, possibly a read error. The read falls 3 residues short of the CDR3 end, and the missing part is taken from the germline J gene. The chain recombines TRBV4-2 with TRBJ2-2; D might be TRBD1 (5 bases). The germline gives CDR1 LGHNA, CDR2 YNFKEQ. CDR3 length equals 11 residues. The chain's CDR3 is CASSRAGELFF. Incomplete CDR3 DNA: TGCGCCAGCAGCAGGGCCGGGGAG.

This clone ranks as medium-sized (0.01 to 0.1%) in terms of frequency. The read ends 3 residues before the CDR3 terminus; that terminus is restored from the germline J gene. V usage is TRBV4-2 and J usage is TRBJ2-1, with 8 positions matching TRBD2. The CDR3 is made up of 20 amino acids. The trim removed 4 bases at V and 8 bases at J, leaving 25 bases unmatched. Germline CDR1 is LGHNA and CDR2 is YNFKEQ. CDR3: CASSPILLGGVAGRTDEQFF. The part of the CDR3 DNA that was read is TGTGCCAGCAGCCCCATCTTGTTGGGTGGGGTAGCGGGAAGGACGGATGAG.

According to its frequency, this clone is medium-sized. The read falls 3 residues short of the CDR3 end, and the missing part is taken from the germline J gene. The rearrangement joins TRBV29-1 to TRBJ2-5, with 7 positions matching TRBD2. Germline trimming cut 1 base from V and 2 bases from J; bases unmatched to any gene: 4. Germline values: CDR1 SQVTM, CDR2 ANQGSEA. The CDR3 length is 14 residues. CDR3 sequence: CSVEATSEQETQYF. The CDR3 DNA, read in part, is TGCAGCGTTGAAGCTACTAGCGAACAAGAGACC.